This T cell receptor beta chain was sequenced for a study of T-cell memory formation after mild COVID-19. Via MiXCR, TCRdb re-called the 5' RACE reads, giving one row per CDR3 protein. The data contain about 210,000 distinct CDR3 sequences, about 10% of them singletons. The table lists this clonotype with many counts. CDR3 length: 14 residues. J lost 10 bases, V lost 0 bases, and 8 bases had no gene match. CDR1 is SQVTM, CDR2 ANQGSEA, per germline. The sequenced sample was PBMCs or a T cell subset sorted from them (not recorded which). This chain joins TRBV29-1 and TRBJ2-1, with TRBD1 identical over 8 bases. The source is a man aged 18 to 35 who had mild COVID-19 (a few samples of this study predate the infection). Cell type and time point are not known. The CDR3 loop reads CSVEDPTGVKEQFF. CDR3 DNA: TGCAGCGTTGAAGATCCGACAGGGGTAAAGGAGCAGTTCTTC.